This TCR beta chain was obtained from a study of T cells in Graves' hyperthyroidism and ophthalmopathy. The study, taken as a whole, reports: Ophthalmopathy was identified by the model a median around 6 months ahead of onset.

The germline V and J ends were trimmed by 3 bases and 5 bases, with 11 bases remaining between them. The CDR3 runs 14 residues. Germline V CDR1 and CDR2: KGHDR, SFDVKD. It was RNA transcripts that yielded the amplified TCR beta CDR3 regions. A first-round RT-PCR of the TCR CDR3 used the HTBI primer set. MiXCR was run by TCRdb on the multiplex PCR reads, yielding one entry per CDR3 protein. The sample consists of more than 650,000 distinct CDR3 sequences, 12% to 15% of them appearing once. For Graves' hyperthyroidism to be stable, ophthalmopathy could not progress within 18 months. On the basis of clinical symptoms, serum thyroxine and TRAb, thyroid ultrasound and orbital computed tomography, diagnoses were made. This sample holds PBMCs from approximately 10 ml fresh peripheral blood. To note about this clonotype: The antigen remains undetermined.

The chain links TRBV24-1 to TRBJ2-3; tentatively, D is TRBD2 (5 bases). This clonotype was sampled from a woman aged 18-35 years with Graves' hyperthyroidism. The sequenced sample consisted of blood. This chain's CDR3 is CATSDAGGGDTQYF. DNA of the CDR3: TGTGCCACCAGTGATGCTGGAGGAGGAGATACGCAGTATTTT.